This TCR beta chain is drawn from a study of cytomegalovirus exposure and HLA in healthy donors. V lost 0 bases, J lost 1 base, and 8 bases lay in between. This CDR3 is built from 15 residues. The germline gives CDR1 ENHRY, CDR2 SYGVKD. PCR was performed using 60 Vbeta and 13 Jbeta primers. Authors' data handling: Later analysis identified some 88 million unique TCR beta chains, about 10 million shared. Only in-frame clones appear in the TCRdb table, and some are missing; sequencing was by immunoSEQ multiplex PCR. That table supplies the V and J calls and clone size; D and trimming were determined from the DNA. Altogether 150,000 to 190,000 clones are present, approximately 72% being singletons, with the ten largest covering over 1.1%.

The chain is built from TRBV10-3 and TRBJ2-3; D uncertain. Sample: PBMCs. The sequence came from a young man in good health and CMV-seronegative. CDR3 region: CAISESNMGTDTQYF. For the CDR3, the DNA is TGTGCCATCAGTGAGTCTAACATGGGCACAGATACGCAGTATTTT.